This T cell receptor beta chain stems from a study of tumor-infiltrating lymphocytes in primary liver carcinoma. Germline values: CDR1 SGHVS, CDR2 FQNEAQ. This CDR3 region has 13 residues. Total RNA amounting to around 450 ng was the source from which TCR beta cDNA was made with a constant-region primer. The TCR beta library was amplified through three nested multiplex PCR rounds in a modified ARM-PCR procedure. TRBV1-TRBV30 forward primers paired with a C-beta reverse primer drove the first two PCR rounds, about 10 cycles each. In TCRdb, the multiplex PCR reads were re-called with MiXCR into one record per CDR3 protein. The sample holds about 99,000 distinct CDR3 sequences, roughly 69% seen once. Study-wide results and caveats: A significantly higher top-250-clone fraction was found in tumors than in blood (p = 0.039). Tumor-adjacent and tumor-blood pairs displayed less overlap than did pairs of tumor regions.

Concerning this clonotype: As yet, its antigen is unknown. A much larger clone differs by one base, so this may be a read error.

Scientists recovered RNA and DNA together from roughly 18-30 mg of unsorted bulk tissue. The rearrangement joins TRBV7-8 to TRBJ1-2; tentatively, D is TRBD1 (5 bases). The TCR was taken from a woman aged 55-70 years with primary liver carcinoma and hepatitis B virus infection. Input material: liver tumor tissue from sampling region 5. Indicated subset: tumor region T5, tumor centre. The CDR3 region has the DNA TGTGCCAGCAGCTCGCAGGGAGACTATGACTACACCTTC. Translating it yields CASSSQGDYDYTF. Supplemented by reference TRBV7-8 and TRBJ1-2, the full variable domain reads GAGVSQSPRYKVAKRGQDVALRCDPISGHVSLFWYQQALGQGPEFLTYFQNEAQLDKSGLPSDRFFAERPEGSVSTLKIQRTQQEDSAVYLCASSSQGDYDYTFGSGTRLTVV.